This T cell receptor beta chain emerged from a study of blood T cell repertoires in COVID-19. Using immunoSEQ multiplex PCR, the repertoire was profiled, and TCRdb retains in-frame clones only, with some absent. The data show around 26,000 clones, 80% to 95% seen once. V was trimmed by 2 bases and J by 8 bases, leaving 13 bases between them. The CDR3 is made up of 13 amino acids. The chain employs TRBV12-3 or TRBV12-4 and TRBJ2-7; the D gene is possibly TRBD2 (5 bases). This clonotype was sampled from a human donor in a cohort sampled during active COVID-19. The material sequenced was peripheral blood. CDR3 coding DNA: TGTGCCAGCAGTTTAAGGAGGAGGAGACAGCAGTACTTC. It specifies CASSLRRRRQQYF.